This T cell receptor (beta chain) was recorded in a study of CD8+CD57+ T cells in acquired aplastic anemia. Study overall: Sorted CD4+ and CD8+ cell DNA averaged about 3 ug.

About this clonotype itself: Its antigen is as yet unknown.

V shed 0 bases and J shed 1 base, with 9 bases lying between them. The CDR3 is made up of 14 amino acids. The germline V gene has CDR1 DFQATT and CDR2 SNEGSKA (reference sequence). Study-level points and caveats: Between patients and controls, roughly 29 CD8+ CDR3 sequences were found in common. Controls and patients did not differ significantly in CD8+ Simpson's diversity.

Genomic DNA, serving as template, underwent TCR beta VDJ and CDR3 profiling. TCRdb recomputed calls from the reads with MiXCR, one row per CDR3 protein. The table includes around 180,000 distinct CDR3 sequences, about 64% detected once. The receptor was derived from a human donor with severe aplastic anemia or a healthy control (not recorded which). The chain employs TRBV20-1 and TRBJ1-1, with unresolved D. The sequenced material came from sorted CD4+, CD8+, or CD8+CD57+ T cells (not recorded which) from PBMCs. The CDR3 nucleotides read TGCAGTGCTAGAGATAGGAACAAGAACACTGAAGCTTTCTTT. Amino acids: CSARDRNKNTEAFF.